One and the same sample provided the 19 T cell receptor beta chains below, sequenced in a study of blood T cells in healthy people across ages. Through a sample-barcoded 5' primer and a J-beta primer mix, a second PCR was run for roughly 7 to 11 cycles. TCRdb re-called the 5' RACE reads with MiXCR, one entry per CDR3 protein. Of about 970,000 distinct CDR3 sequences in the sample, 51% were seen once. The sample comprised blood. The receptors here all came from a woman aged 60 to 75 in good health.

This clonotype was observed once. The chain is built from TRBV20-1 and TRBJ2-5; a weak D match, TRBD1 (5 bases). The V end was cut by 7 bases, the J end by 5 bases, with 14 bases between. Germline-derived CDR1 and CDR2 are DFQATT and SNEGSKA (reference sequence). The CDR3 covers 12 residues. The chain's CDR3 is CSGPGRVETQYF. CDR3 nucleotides: TGCAGTGGCCCGGGCAGGGTGGAGACCCAGTACTTC.

The chain uses TRBV20-1 and TRBJ2-5; D might be TRBD1 (5 bases). This CDR3 is 15 amino acids long. CDR1 DFQATT and CDR2 SNEGSKA come from the germline V gene (reference sequence). V was cut by 1 base and J by 3 bases, with 15 bases left in between. CDR3 amino acids: CSARAMQGVEETQYF. CDR3 coding DNA: TGCAGTGCTAGAGCCATGCAGGGTGTGGAAGAGACCCAGTACTTC.

The chain combines TRBV9 with TRBJ2-2; D is unclear. CDR1 is SGDLS and CDR2 is YYNGEE in the germline V gene. The CDR3 totals 16 residues. The V gene lost 0 bases and the J gene lost 4 bases, with 13 bases spanning the gap. The DNA of the CDR3 is TGTGCCAGCAGCGTAGAGGTTGCGGTCTTCACCGGGGAGCTGTTTTTT. Translated, it gives CASSVEVAVFTGELFF.

V gene TRBV12-3 or TRBV12-4 combines with J gene TRBJ2-1, with D maybe TRBD1 (6 bases). This CDR3 contains 15 residues. V dropped 6 bases and J dropped 8 bases, with 20 bases sitting between them. The CDR3 protein is CASSPGQISVDEQFF. In DNA, the CDR3 is TGTGCCAGCAGCCCCGGACAGATAAGCGTGGATGAGCAGTTCTTC.

This clonotype was detected only a few times. This chain uses TRBV25-1 with TRBJ2-7; D is possibly TRBD1 or TRBD2 (7 bases each). The V end was cut by 3 bases, the J end by 3 bases, with 24 bases between. Germline assignment: CDR1 MGHDK and CDR2 SYGVNS. The CDR3 is made up of 18 amino acids. CDR3 nucleotide sequence: TGTGCCAGCAGTGATAGGTCTTCGGCAGGGGGGGTCCTCTACGAGCAGTACTTC. Protein sequence: CASSDRSSAGGVLYEQYF.

The chain couples TRBV6-6 to TRBJ2-2; maybe TRBD2 (6 bases). In germline, CDR1 is MNHNY, CDR2 SVGAGI (reference sequence). V lost 10 bases and J lost 6, with 18 bases in between. The CDR3 totals 14 residues. CDR3 DNA: TGTGCCACGCGGGCGGGGCCGGAGTCCGGGGAGCTGTTTTTT. It yields the protein CATRAGPESGELFF.

The CDR3 protein is CSPRLGLTEAFF. CDR3 DNA: TGCAGTCCCCGTCTGGGATTGACTGAAGCTTTCTTT. V is TRBV20-1 and J is TRBJ1-1; no reliable D call. V lost 8 bases, J lost 5 bases, and 15 bases lay in between. The CDR3 contains 12 residues. Germline assignment: CDR1 DFQATT and CDR2 SNEGSKA (reference sequence).

The gene calls are TRBV7-2 and TRBJ2-7; TRBD2 aligns across 8 bases. The CDR3 covers 17 residues. Unmatched junction bases numbered 18, after V lost 10 bases and J lost 1 base. The germline CDR1 and CDR2 sequences are SGHTA and FQGNSA. As DNA, the CDR3 is TGTGCCACCACGATGCTGAGAGCGGGAGTCGAATCCTACGAGCAGTACTTC. Translated, it gives CATTMLRAGVESYEQYF.

The CDR3 bases are TGTGCCAGCAATTCGGGAACTAATGAAAAACTGTTTTTT. This gives the protein CASNSGTNEKLFF. This chain uses TRBV2 with TRBJ1-4; no firm D call. Germline V gene lookup returns CDR1 SNHLY and CDR2 FYNNEI. Trimming removed 7 bases at V and 1 base at J, with 7 bases between. The CDR3 contains 13 residues.

Regarding this clonotype: Germline is not matched at one junction end, which may reflect a read error. The V gene is TRBV5-1, the J gene TRBJ2-7; tentative D call: TRBD1 (6 bases). CDR1 and CDR2 from the germline V gene are SGHRS and YFSETQ. The CDR3 spans 14 residues. The CDR3 DNA sequence: TGCGCCAGCAACTTGACACAGGGAACCTACGAGCAGTACTTC. This translates into CASNLTQGTYEQYF.

The gene calls are TRBV20-1 and TRBJ2-1; D assignment may be TRBD1 or TRBD2 (7 bases each). V lost 7 bases and J lost 2, with 12 bases in between. Germline CDR1 and CDR2: DFQATT and SNEGSKA (reference sequence). The CDR3 is made up of 13 amino acids. As DNA, the CDR3 is TGCAGTGTCAGGGGGGGGCCCTACAATGAGCAGTTCTTC. Its protein product is CSVRGGPYNEQFF.

This clonotype was counted a few times. The chain couples TRBV6-5 to TRBJ2-5; 12 nucleotides line up with TRBD2. Losses at the gene ends were 5 bases for V and 5 bases for J; bases not matched to a gene: 6. The germline V gene encodes CDR1 MNHEY and CDR2 SVGAGI. This CDR3 has 15 amino acids. The CDR3 coding sequence is TGTGCCAGCAGTCGAACTAGCGGGAGGCAGGAGACCCAGTACTTC. Translation: CASSRTSGRQETQYF.

This sequence joins TRBV6-6 and TRBJ1-6, with D possibly TRBD1 on 6 matching bases. The CDR3 sequence is 15 residues long. The V end lost 0 bases, the J end lost 11 bases, and 14 bases lay between the germline ends. Germline V gene data show CDR1 as MNHNY and CDR2 as SVGAGI (reference sequence). The CDR3 reads CASSYSGGRGTPLHF. The DNA of the CDR3 is TGTGCCAGCAGTTACTCTGGGGGCAGGGGTACACCCCTCCACTTT.

This clonotype showed up just a few times. The chain carries TRBV24-1 and TRBJ2-3; TRBD2 agrees at 13 bases. The CDR3 loop spans 15 amino acids. V shed 7 bases, J shed 7 bases, and the junction held 7 bases outside the gene matches. Looked up from germline, CDR1 is KGHDR and CDR2 is SFDVKD. The CDR3 DNA reads as TGTGCCACCAGCCGCGGGACTAGCGGGACTTATACGCAGTATTTT. The encoded protein is CATSRGTSGTYTQYF.

This rearrangement joins TRBV29-1 to TRBJ2-6; D unresolved. CDR3 length: 15 residues. Germline CDR1 and CDR2: SQVTM and ANQGSEA. The V end lost 7 bases, the J end lost 0 bases, and 13 bases lay between the germline ends. The CDR3 loop reads CSATISSSGANVLTF. The CDR3, as DNA: TGCAGCGCCACGATAAGTAGCTCTGGGGCCAACGTCCTGACTTTC.

The J gene is TRBJ2-7, the V gene TRBV28, with D possibly matching TRBD2 (5 bases). The end of the DNA aligns better with TRBJ2-5, so the J call may be wrong. CDR1 is MDHEN and CDR2 is SYDVKM in the germline V gene. The CDR3 is 14 amino acids. The DNA for the CDR3 is TGTGCCAGCCGTGAGGGCACGGCCAAAGAGACCCAGTACTTC. Its translation is CASREGTAKETQYF.

V is TRBV20-1 and J is TRBJ1-1; unclear D gene. With 6 bases removed from V and 1 base from J, the gap between germline ends came to 18 bases. This CDR3 comprises 15 residues. Per the germline V gene, CDR1 is DFQATT and CDR2 is SNEGSKA (reference sequence). This chain's CDR3 is CSAHGPTGRNTEAFF. Here the CDR3 DNA reads TGCAGTGCGCATGGGCCGACGGGTAGGAACACTGAAGCTTTCTTT.

The chain employs TRBV5-1 and TRBJ2-3, with 7 bases lining up with TRBD1. V trimming: 0 bases; J trimming: 4 bases; junction bases outside the gene matches: 5. The germline V gene encodes CDR1 SGHRS and CDR2 YFSETQ. The CDR3 totals 15 residues. The CDR3 sequence is CASSLGGQRADTQYF. The CDR3 nucleotides read TGCGCCAGCAGCTTGGGGGGACAGCGCGCAGATACGCAGTATTTT.

This clonotype was seen only a few times. The CDR3 sequence is CASSREIGSYEQYF. CDR3 nucleotides: TGTGCCAGCAGTCGGGAGATAGGCTCCTACGAGCAGTACTTC. The V call is TRBV6-4, the J call TRBJ2-7; D possibly corresponds to TRBD2 (6 bases). V gave up 5 bases and J gave up 0 bases, with 11 bases separating them. CDR3 length: 14 residues. The germline V gene has CDR1 MRHNA and CDR2 SNTAGT.